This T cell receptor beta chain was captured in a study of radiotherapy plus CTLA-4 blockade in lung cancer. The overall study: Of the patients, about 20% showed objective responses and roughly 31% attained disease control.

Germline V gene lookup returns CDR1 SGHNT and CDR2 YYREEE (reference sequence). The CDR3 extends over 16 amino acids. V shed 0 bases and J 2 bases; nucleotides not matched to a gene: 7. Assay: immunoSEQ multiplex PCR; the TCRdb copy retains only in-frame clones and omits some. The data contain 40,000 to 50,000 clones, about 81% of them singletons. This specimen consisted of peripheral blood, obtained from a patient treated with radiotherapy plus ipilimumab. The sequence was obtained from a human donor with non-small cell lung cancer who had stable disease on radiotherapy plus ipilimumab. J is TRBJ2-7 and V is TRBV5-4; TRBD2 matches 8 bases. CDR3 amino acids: CASSLGLPSGPYEQYF. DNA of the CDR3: TGTGCCAGCAGCTTGGGCCTGCCTAGCGGGCCCTACGAGCAGTACTTC.